This is a list of T cell receptor beta chains from one sample in a study of blood T cell repertoires in COVID-19. The repertoire was sequenced with immunoSEQ multiplex PCR; TCRdb's copy has only in-frame clones and lacks some. The sample contains some 230,000 clones, approximately 83% of which appear only once. Sequencing was performed on PBMCs or T cells enriched from blood (not recorded which). The receptors here all came from a woman between 40 and 50 years old with acute COVID-19. Each CDR3 is given with its conserved first and last residue. Fields, in order: clone size, J gene, V gene, D gene, CDR3 DNA, CDR3 protein. D genes are given only for firm matches. Only part of the rows carry a size: once, few, many, or a class if the clone is expanded.

abundance: -
j_gene: TRBJ2-5
v_gene: TRBV29-1
d_gene: TRBD2
CDR3nt: TGCAGCGGAGAGCGGGAAGGAGAGACCCAGTACTTC
CDR3aa: CSGEREGETQYF

abundance: -
j_gene: TRBJ1-5
v_gene: TRBV28
d_gene: -
CDR3nt: TGTGCCAGCAGTTTTACGGGGGGGGATAGCAATCAGCCCCAGCATTTT
CDR3aa: CASSFTGGDSNQPQHF

abundance: -
j_gene: TRBJ2-3
v_gene: TRBV10-3
d_gene: TRBD2
CDR3nt: TGTGCCATCAGTGAGTCAGGCCTAGCGGGAAGAGATACGCAGTATTTT
CDR3aa: CAISESGLAGRDTQYF

abundance: -
j_gene: TRBJ1-1
v_gene: TRBV29-1
d_gene: -
CDR3nt: TGCAGCGGACGAGGGGGGAACACTGAAGCTTTCTTT
CDR3aa: CSGRGGNTEAFF

abundance: -
j_gene: TRBJ1-1
v_gene: TRBV4-2
d_gene: TRBD1
CDR3nt: TGTGCCAGCCGGGACAGGGTCAATACCACTGAAGCTTTCTTT
CDR3aa: CASRDRVNTTEAFF

abundance: -
j_gene: TRBJ2-3
v_gene: TRBV7-8
d_gene: -
CDR3nt: TGTGCCAGCAGCTTAGTTGACAGGAGGGATACGCAGTATTTT
CDR3aa: CASSLVDRRDTQYF

abundance: once
j_gene: TRBJ1-1
v_gene: TRBV12-3/TRBV12-4
d_gene: -
CDR3nt: TGTGCCACCCTCGGGAGTGGCGCTTTCTTT
CDR3aa: CATLGSGAFF

abundance: -
j_gene: TRBJ2-2
v_gene: TRBV9
d_gene: TRBD1
CDR3nt: TGTGCCAGCAGGGAGGGGACAGGGGACACCGGGGAGCTGTTTTTT
CDR3aa: CASREGTGDTGELFF

abundance: -
j_gene: TRBJ2-6
v_gene: TRBV4-1
d_gene: -
CDR3nt: TGCGCCAGCAGCCAGGGACAAGGGCTAGGGGCCAACGTCCTGACTTTC
CDR3aa: CASSQGQGLGANVLTF

abundance: -
j_gene: TRBJ1-6
v_gene: TRBV6-1
d_gene: -
CDR3nt: TGTGCCAGCAGTGAAGCTCTCTATAATTCACCCCTCCACTTT
CDR3aa: CASSEALYNSPLHF

abundance: -
j_gene: TRBJ2-1
v_gene: TRBV10-3
d_gene: TRBD2
CDR3nt: TGTGCCATCAGTGAGTTCCTCGGGAGGGCCAACAATGAGCAGTTCTTC
CDR3aa: CAISEFLGRANNEQFF

abundance: -
j_gene: TRBJ1-1
v_gene: TRBV19
d_gene: -
CDR3nt: TGTGCCAGTACCCCTACCACGGACACTGAAGCTTTCTTT
CDR3aa: CASTPTTDTEAFF

abundance: -
j_gene: TRBJ2-7
v_gene: TRBV30
d_gene: TRBD1
CDR3nt: TGTGCCTGGAGCAACGACAGGACAGGGGAGCTTTACGAGCAGTACTTC
CDR3aa: CAWSNDRTGELYEQYF

abundance: few
j_gene: TRBJ2-1
v_gene: TRBV14
d_gene: TRBD2
CDR3nt: TGTGCCAGCATCGGGGGGGATTCCTACAATGAGCAGTTCTTC
CDR3aa: CASIGGDSYNEQFF

abundance: -
j_gene: TRBJ2-7
v_gene: TRBV18
d_gene: TRBD1
CDR3nt: TGTGCCAGCTCACCACCGGGACAGGGGTACGAGCAGTACTTC
CDR3aa: CASSPPGQGYEQYF

abundance: once
j_gene: TRBJ2-7
v_gene: TRBV2
d_gene: TRBD2
CDR3nt: TGTGCCAGCAGTGAAGATCTCGGACGGACTAGCTCCTACGAGCAGTACTTC
CDR3aa: CASSEDLGRTSSYEQYF

abundance: few
j_gene: TRBJ1-1
v_gene: TRBV13
d_gene: TRBD1
CDR3nt: TGTGCCAGCAGCCTCTCCTTGACAGGGGACACTGAAGCTTTCTTT
CDR3aa: CASSLSLTGDTEAFF

abundance: few
j_gene: TRBJ1-2
v_gene: TRBV7-3
d_gene: TRBD1
CDR3nt: TGTGCCAGCAGCCCTCAACCTCTCACCGGGACAGGGAGGGATGGCTACACCTTC
CDR3aa: CASSPQPLTGTGRDGYTF

abundance: -
j_gene: TRBJ1-1
v_gene: TRBV19
d_gene: -
CDR3nt: TGTGCCAGTAGCTTCGCCGTAGCGAACACTGAAGCTTTCTTT
CDR3aa: CASSFAVANTEAFF

abundance: -
j_gene: TRBJ2-7
v_gene: TRBV2
d_gene: TRBD1
CDR3nt: TGTGCCAGCAGAACTCAGGGGGCGGGTTCCTACGAGCAGTACTTC
CDR3aa: CASRTQGAGSYEQYF

abundance: few
j_gene: TRBJ1-1
v_gene: TRBV7-2
d_gene: -
CDR3nt: TGTGCCACCGTAGCAGGGTCAGCACTATACCCTGAAGCTTTCTTT
CDR3aa: CATVAGSALYPEAFF

abundance: -
j_gene: TRBJ1-1
v_gene: TRBV19
d_gene: TRBD1
CDR3nt: TGTGCCAGTAGTATAAGGGGGCCCCGGGGGACTGAAGCTTTCTTT
CDR3aa: CASSIRGPRGTEAFF

abundance: -
j_gene: TRBJ1-5
v_gene: TRBV2
d_gene: -
CDR3nt: TGTGCCAGCCTTCAAGGGGAGGACTTGCATTTT
CDR3aa: CASLQGEDLHF

abundance: -
j_gene: TRBJ2-7
v_gene: TRBV20-1
d_gene: -
CDR3nt: TGCAGTGCTACTCGGGGCTACGAGCAGTACTTC
CDR3aa: CSATRGYEQYF

abundance: -
j_gene: TRBJ1-5
v_gene: TRBV10-2
d_gene: TRBD1
CDR3nt: TGCGCCAGCAGTGAGTCGGACAGGGCGAATCAGCCCCAGCATTTT
CDR3aa: CASSESDRANQPQHF

abundance: -
j_gene: TRBJ2-5
v_gene: TRBV10-1
d_gene: -
CDR3nt: TGCGCCAGCAGCGGACAGCCCCAAGAGACCCAGTACTTC
CDR3aa: CASSGQPQETQYF

abundance: -
j_gene: TRBJ1-5
v_gene: TRBV7-6
d_gene: TRBD1
CDR3nt: TGTGCCAGCAGCTTAGTGGCCAGGGGGATAGATAGCAATCAGCCCCAGCATTTT
CDR3aa: CASSLVARGIDSNQPQHF

abundance: -
j_gene: TRBJ2-7
v_gene: TRBV14
d_gene: TRBD2
CDR3nt: TGTGCCAGCAGCACCCTCATCGGAGCGGGGGGAGCCTACGAGCAGTACTTC
CDR3aa: CASSTLIGAGGAYEQYF

abundance: -
j_gene: TRBJ2-3
v_gene: TRBV28
d_gene: -
CDR3nt: TGTGCCAGCAGTTCCCCCCGGAGCGGAACTAGCACAGATACGCAGTATTTT
CDR3aa: CASSSPRSGTSTDTQYF

abundance: few
j_gene: TRBJ2-1
v_gene: TRBV5-5
d_gene: TRBD1
CDR3nt: TGTGCCAGCAGCACAACGGGACAGGGGGCTACCTACAATGAGCAGTTCTTC
CDR3aa: CASSTTGQGATYNEQFF

abundance: -
j_gene: TRBJ1-3
v_gene: TRBV2
d_gene: -
CDR3nt: TGTGCCAGCAGTGAACTAGGTAATCCTGGAAACACCATATATTTT
CDR3aa: CASSELGNPGNTIYF

abundance: -
j_gene: TRBJ2-7
v_gene: TRBV27
d_gene: TRBD1
CDR3nt: TGTGCCAGCAGTTTGACAGGGGGCTACGAGCAGTACTTC
CDR3aa: CASSLTGGYEQYF

abundance: -
j_gene: TRBJ1-4
v_gene: TRBV19
d_gene: -
CDR3nt: TGTGCCAGTAGTACCCCATTTAAGTCTGGGGGGACTAATGAAAAACTGTTTTTT
CDR3aa: CASSTPFKSGGTNEKLFF

abundance: -
j_gene: TRBJ2-3
v_gene: TRBV5-1
d_gene: -
CDR3nt: TGCGCCAGCAGCCCGGGAGATACGCAGTATTTT
CDR3aa: CASSPGDTQYF

abundance: -
j_gene: TRBJ2-1
v_gene: TRBV12-5
d_gene: -
CDR3nt: TGTGCTAGTTCGTCCAGGAATGAGCAGTTCTTC
CDR3aa: CASSSRNEQFF

abundance: -
j_gene: TRBJ1-5
v_gene: TRBV15
d_gene: -
CDR3nt: TGTGCCACCAGCGGAGGTTTCAGACAGCCCCAGCATTTT
CDR3aa: CATSGGFRQPQHF

abundance: -
j_gene: TRBJ2-2
v_gene: TRBV19
d_gene: TRBD1
CDR3nt: TGTGCCAGTAGGGGACAGGGTAGGAACACCGGGGAGCTGTTTTTT
CDR3aa: CASRGQGRNTGELFF

abundance: -
j_gene: TRBJ1-4
v_gene: TRBV15
d_gene: TRBD1
CDR3nt: TGTGCCACCAGGACGTACGGAGGGGCCCAGGGACAGGAAAAACTGTTTTTT
CDR3aa: CATRTYGGAQGQEKLFF

abundance: -
j_gene: TRBJ2-2
v_gene: TRBV3-1/TRBV3-2
d_gene: -
CDR3nt: TGTGCCAGCAGCCCTCCGGGGAGGAACACCGGGGAGCTGTTTTTT
CDR3aa: CASSPPGRNTGELFF

abundance: -
j_gene: TRBJ2-1
v_gene: TRBV24-1
d_gene: TRBD2
CDR3nt: TGTGCCACCAGTGATATGACTAGCTATGAGCAGTTCTTC
CDR3aa: CATSDMTSYEQFF

abundance: -
j_gene: TRBJ2-7
v_gene: TRBV25-1
d_gene: -
CDR3nt: TGTGCCAGCCGCGGTCAGGGAGGAATGTACGAGCAGTACTTC
CDR3aa: CASRGQGGMYEQYF

abundance: -
j_gene: TRBJ1-2
v_gene: TRBV19
d_gene: TRBD1
CDR3nt: TGTGCCAGTAGCCTGGGGACAGGCTATGGCTACACCTTC
CDR3aa: CASSLGTGYGYTF

abundance: few
j_gene: TRBJ1-3
v_gene: TRBV3-1/TRBV3-2
d_gene: -
CDR3nt: TGTGCCAGCAGCCAGGCCTCTGGAAACACCATATATTTT
CDR3aa: CASSQASGNTIYF

abundance: -
j_gene: TRBJ2-2
v_gene: TRBV4-3
d_gene: -
CDR3nt: TGCGCCAGCAGCCAAGCCATGGGGGGAGGAGGGGAGCTGTTTTTT
CDR3aa: CASSQAMGGGGELFF

abundance: -
j_gene: TRBJ1-4
v_gene: TRBV5-1
d_gene: TRBD1
CDR3nt: TGCGCCAGCAGCCGGGGACAGGTTGATAATGAAAAACTGTTTTTT
CDR3aa: CASSRGQVDNEKLFF

abundance: -
j_gene: TRBJ2-2
v_gene: TRBV9
d_gene: -
CDR3nt: TGTGCCAGCAGCACCGGGACTCAAAGTTGGGACACCGGGGAGCTGTTTTTT
CDR3aa: CASSTGTQSWDTGELFF